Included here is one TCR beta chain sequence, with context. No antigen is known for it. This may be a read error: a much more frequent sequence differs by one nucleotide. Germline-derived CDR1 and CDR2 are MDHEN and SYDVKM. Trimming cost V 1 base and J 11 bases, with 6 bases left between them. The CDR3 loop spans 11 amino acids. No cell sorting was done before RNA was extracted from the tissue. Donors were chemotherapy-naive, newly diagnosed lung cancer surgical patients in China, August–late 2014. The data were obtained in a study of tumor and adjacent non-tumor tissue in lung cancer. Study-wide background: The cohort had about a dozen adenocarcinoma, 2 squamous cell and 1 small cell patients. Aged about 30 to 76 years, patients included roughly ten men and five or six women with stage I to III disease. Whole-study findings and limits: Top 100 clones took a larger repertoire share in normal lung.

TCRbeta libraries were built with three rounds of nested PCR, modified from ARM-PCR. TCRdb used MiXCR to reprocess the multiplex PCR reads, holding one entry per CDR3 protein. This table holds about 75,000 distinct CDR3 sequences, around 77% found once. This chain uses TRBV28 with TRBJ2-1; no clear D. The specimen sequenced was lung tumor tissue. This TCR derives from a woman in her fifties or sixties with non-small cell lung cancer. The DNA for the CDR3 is TGTGCCAGCAGTTTATCGACAAAGCAGTTCTTC. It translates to CASSLSTKQFF.